These 20 T cell receptor beta chains were all obtained from the same sample, sequenced in a study of neurological immune-mediated disorders (dated by TCRdb to the late 2010s). Libraries came from 5' RACE. The sample was run on an Illumina HiSeq 2500. The public reads were reprocessed in TCRdb via fastp at Q25 and MiXCR, keeping in-frame beta chains. Duplicate CDR3 protein sequences are folded into a single record with the most common DNA and genes. This sample lists about 55,000 distinct CDR3 sequences; approximately 4% were detected once. 2.9% of the sample is taken by the ten largest. Material: PBMCs. Receptors were obtained from a man between 45 and 60 years old with multiple sclerosis.

In its sample, this clonotype was seen many times. V usage is TRBV5-5 and J usage is TRBJ2-3; D is perhaps TRBD2 (7 bases). Germline V lookup: CDR1 SGHKS, CDR2 YYEKEE (reference sequence). The CDR3 is 17 amino acids. Deletions cut 4 bases from V and 3 bases from J, with 21 bases between. In DNA, the CDR3 is TGTGCCAGCAGCCCCATCAGCGGCGGGGGCAGGACAGATACGCAGTATTTT. It translates to CASSPISGGGRTDTQYF. The entire variable domain, with the rest obtained from reference TRBV5-5 and TRBJ2-3, is as follows: DAGVTQSPTHLIKTRGQQVTLRCSPISGHKSVSWYQQVLGQGPQFIFQYYEKEERGRGNFPDRFSARQFPNYSSELNVNALLLGDSALYLCASSPISGGGRTDTQYFGPGTRLTVL.

At least ten counts were recorded for this clonotype. V gene TRBV3-1 combines with J gene TRBJ2-7, with a weak D call TRBD1 (6 bases). The germline gives CDR1 LGHDT, CDR2 YNNKEL (reference sequence). This CDR3 is built from 15 residues. V was cut by 5 bases and J by 4 bases, with 18 bases left in between. CDR3 DNA sequence: TGTGCCAGCAGCGAAACCCCCGGGACACAGTACGAGCAGTACTTC. Protein product: CASSETPGTQYEQYF.

In this sample, this clonotype turned up many times. The gene calls are TRBV5-1 and TRBJ2-3, with D possibly TRBD2 on 5 matching bases. The germline gives CDR1 SGHRS, CDR2 YFSETQ. Trimming pared 0 bases from V and 10 bases from J, leaving 12 bases between. The CDR3 length is 13 residues. The CDR3 sequence: CASSLARESAQYF. In DNA form, the CDR3 reads TGCGCCAGCAGCTTGGCCCGGGAATCTGCGCAGTATTTT.

Concerning this clonotype itself: One end of the junction is discordant with germline, which a read error may explain. CDR3 nucleotides: TGTGCCAGCCGCGGCAGGGTTCGTAGTCAGCCCCAGAATTTT. It yields the protein CASRGRVRSQPQNF. V gene TRBV28 combines with J gene TRBJ1-5, with TRBD1 as a possible D gene (5 bases). Germline lookup yields CDR1 MDHEN and CDR2 SYDVKM. This CDR3 spans 14 amino acids.

The chain is built from TRBV7-2 and TRBJ2-1; 8 bases fit TRBD2. CDR3 size: 13 residues. Germline CDR1 is SGHTA and CDR2 is FQGNSA. The junction had 0 bases not matched to a gene; V was cut back by 1 base and J by 7 bases. CDR3 loop: CTSSLGLANEQFF. DNA of the CDR3: TGTACCAGCAGCTTAGGACTAGCGAATGAGCAGTTCTTC.

By its share, this clonotype is medium-sized. This chain uses TRBV6-1 with TRBJ2-3; TRBD2 agrees at 16 bases. CDR3 size: 15 residues. Germline V lookup: CDR1 MNHNS, CDR2 SASEGT. The V gene end was trimmed by 6 bases and the J gene end by 4 bases; junction bases not matched to a gene: 1. This CDR3 reads CASRGLAGGPDTQYF. Written as DNA, the CDR3 is TGTGCCAGCAGGGGACTAGCGGGGGGGCCAGATACGCAGTATTTT.

Many counts were recorded for this clonotype. The chain uses TRBV6-5 and TRBJ2-7, with D perhaps TRBD1 (6 bases). Per germline, CDR1 MNHEY and CDR2 SVGAGI. The V end lost 4 bases, the J end lost 7 bases, and 17 bases lay between the germline ends. The CDR3 has 14 amino acids. The DNA for the CDR3 is TGTGCCAGCAGTTCGGACCCAGACAGGCAAGAGCAGTACTTC. This sequence encodes CASSSDPDRQEQYF.

This clonotype was recorded at least ten times. J is TRBJ2-7 and V is TRBV29-1; D remains ambiguous. Trimming removed 4 bases from V and 6 bases from J, with 13 bases in between. Germline V CDR1 and CDR2: SQVTM, ANQGSEA. The CDR3 consists of 12 residues. The CDR3 coding sequence is TGCAGCGTTGCCGTTGGGGTCGGCGAGCAGTACTTC. Translation: CSVAVGVGEQYF.

This clonotype was seen ten or more times. The chain carries TRBV5-1 and TRBJ1-1, with a weak D call TRBD1 (6 bases). This CDR3 is 13 amino acids long. V lost 2 bases and J lost 10, with 15 bases in between. CDR1 is SGHRS and CDR2 is YFSETQ in the germline V gene. The CDR3 nucleotides read TGCGCCAGCAGCTTAGCACAGGGAGATGGAGCTTTCTTT. Protein sequence: CASSLAQGDGAFF. The whole variable domain, remainder taken from reference TRBV5-1 and TRBJ1-1, is KAGVTQTPRYLIKTRGQQVTLSCSPISGHRSVSWYQQTPGQGLQFLFEYFSETQRNKGNFPGRFSGRQFSNSRSEMNVSTLELGDSALYLCASSLAQGDGAFFGQGTRLTVV.

The chain combines TRBV7-8 with TRBJ2-2; D is perhaps TRBD2 (6 bases). Germline lookup yields CDR1 SGHVS and CDR2 FQNEAQ. V was clipped by 4 bases and J by 5 bases, with 11 bases between them. CDR3 length: 14 amino acids. The CDR3 spells CASSSVGGTGELFF. Here the CDR3 DNA reads TGTGCCAGCAGCTCAGTCGGGGGAACCGGGGAGCTGTTTTTT.

Ten or more counts support this clonotype. The chain uses TRBV4-1 and TRBJ2-5; no clear D gene. Germline lookup yields CDR1 MGHRA and CDR2 YSYEKL. Trimming removed 4 bases from V and 2 bases from J, with 11 bases in between. The CDR3 contains 14 residues. Here the CDR3 reads CASSPAHTQETQYF. The CDR3 region has the DNA TGCGCCAGCAGCCCAGCACACACACAAGAGACCCAGTACTTC.

This clonotype occurred many times. This chain joins TRBV11-2 and TRBJ2-1, with 8 bases aligning to TRBD2. The V gene's germline CDR1 is SGHAT and CDR2 FQNNGV. This CDR3 region has 16 residues. Trimming removed 0 bases from V and 9 bases from J; junction bases left unmatched: 10. CDR3 region: CASSLDTGGARIEQFF. As DNA, the CDR3 is TGTGCCAGCAGCTTAGATACCGGGGGGGCTAGAATTGAGCAGTTCTTC.

Many counts were recorded for this clonotype. The chain couples TRBV10-3 to TRBJ2-2; 8 bases align to TRBD2. The length of the CDR3 is 14 residues. With V trimmed by 10 bases and J by 0 bases, 4 bases remained unmatched. Germline V gives CDR1 ENHRY, CDR2 SYGVKD. This chain's CDR3 is CATELAANTGELFF. In DNA, the CDR3 is TGTGCCACGGAACTAGCGGCGAACACCGGGGAGCTGTTTTTT.

Many counts were recorded for this clonotype. The gene calls are TRBV20-1 and TRBJ2-2, with D perhaps matching TRBD2 (5 bases). Germline CDR1 and CDR2: DFQATT and SNEGSKA (reference sequence). The V gene lost 1 base and the J gene lost 5 bases, with 14 bases spanning the gap. The CDR3 loop spans 15 amino acids. The DNA of the CDR3 is TGCAGTGCTAGAGTCCTAGCTGCGAGGACCGGGGAGCTGTTTTTT. This gives the protein CSARVLAARTGELFF.

The V gene is TRBV7-9, the J gene TRBJ2-7, with no clear D. Deletions cut 3 bases from V and 3 bases from J, with 6 bases between. Germline V gene sequence: CDR1 SEHNR, CDR2 FQNEAQ (reference sequence). The CDR3 extends over 12 amino acids. The CDR3: CASSFTSYEQYF. Here the CDR3 DNA reads TGTGCCAGCAGCTTTACCAGCTACGAGCAGTACTTC.

This clonotype was recorded at least ten times. The chain couples TRBV20-1 to TRBJ1-5; D possibly corresponds to TRBD1 (5 bases). Germline loops: CDR1 DFQATT, CDR2 SNEGSKA (reference sequence). Deletions cut 3 bases from V and 7 bases from J, with 13 bases between. The CDR3 consists of 13 residues. The CDR3 protein is CSASGRGWQPQHF. The DNA for the CDR3 is TGCAGTGCTAGTGGTCGGGGGTGGCAGCCCCAGCATTTT.

This clonotype is deemed medium-sized. The chain links TRBV9 to TRBJ1-5; 7 nucleotides match TRBD1. The length of the CDR3 is 15 residues. With 0 bases clipped from V and 2 bases from J, the junction kept 2 bases outside the gene matches. CDR1 SGDLS and CDR2 YYNGEE come from the germline V gene. This CDR3 is CASSVGQGGNQPQHF. Written as DNA, the CDR3 is TGTGCCAGCAGCGTAGGACAGGGAGGCAATCAGCCCCAGCATTTT.

V usage is TRBV2 and J usage is TRBJ2-3; TRBD2 agrees at 8 bases. The CDR3 sequence is 15 residues long. Germline CDR1 is SNHLY and CDR2 is FYNNEI. The J segment lost 6 bases and the V segment lost 5 bases, leaving 10 bases of the junction unmatched. Here the CDR3 reads CASSIPPRGADTQYF. CDR3 DNA: TGTGCCAGCAGTATCCCCCCGCGGGGGGCGGATACGCAGTATTTT.

This clonotype was seen at least ten times. The V and J genes are TRBV7-3 and TRBJ2-4; a possible D gene is TRBD2 (6 bases). The CDR3 totals 18 residues. Looked up from germline, CDR1 is SGHTA and CDR2 is FQGTGA. Trimming left V 3 bases short and J 0 bases short, with 18 bases between. CDR3 residues: CASSFWWEDRLAKNIQYF. CDR3 DNA: TGTGCCAGCAGCTTTTGGTGGGAGGACCGTTTAGCCAAAAACATTCAGTACTTC.

In this sample, this clonotype turned up many times. The chain links TRBV5-1 to TRBJ1-1; possibly TRBD1 for D (5 bases). Germline V gene sequence: CDR1 SGHRS, CDR2 YFSETQ. V was cut by 4 bases and J by 3 bases, with 13 bases left in between. The CDR3 extends over 14 amino acids. The CDR3 sequence: CASSRRGVDTEAFF. The CDR3 bases are TGCGCCAGCAGCCGCCGAGGGGTCGACACTGAAGCTTTCTTT. The full variable domain, its missing parts supplied by reference TRBV5-1 and TRBJ1-1, is KAGVTQTPRYLIKTRGQQVTLSCSPISGHRSVSWYQQTPGQGLQFLFEYFSETQRNKGNFPGRFSGRQFSNSRSEMNVSTLELGDSALYLCASSRRGVDTEAFFGQGTRLTVV.